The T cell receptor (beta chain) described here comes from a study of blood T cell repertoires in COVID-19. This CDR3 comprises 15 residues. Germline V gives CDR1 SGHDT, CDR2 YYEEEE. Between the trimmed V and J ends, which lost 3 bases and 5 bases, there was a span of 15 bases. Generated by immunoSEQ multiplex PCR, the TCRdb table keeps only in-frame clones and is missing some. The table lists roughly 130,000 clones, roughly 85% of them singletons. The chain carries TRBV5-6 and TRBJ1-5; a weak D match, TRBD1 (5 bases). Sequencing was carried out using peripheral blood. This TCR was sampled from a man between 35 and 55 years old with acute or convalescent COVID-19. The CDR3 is CASSSRGREHQPQHF. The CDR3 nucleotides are TGTGCCAGCAGCTCAAGGGGCAGGGAACATCAGCCCCAGCATTTT.